Each of the 3 T cell receptor beta chains below was sequenced from the same sample in a study of CD8 T cells in ankylosing spondylitis. TCRdb passed the 5' RACE reads through MiXCR, listing each CDR3 protein once. The repertoire holds around 150,000 distinct CDR3 sequences, with about 16% as singletons. The specimen was blood, either unsorted or a sorted T cell fraction (not recorded which). The receptors shown here come from a male donor with ankylosing spondylitis or in good health (not recorded which).

A few counts support this clonotype. For the CDR3, the DNA is TGTGCCAGCAGCGTGACGGAAGGGCCCTACAATGAGCAGTTCTTC. This codes for CASSVTEGPYNEQFF. The chain combines TRBV9 with TRBJ2-1; D gene uncertain. The CDR3 runs 15 residues. Germline-derived CDR1 and CDR2 are SGDLS and YYNGEE. V was pared by 2 bases and J by 2 bases, with 11 bases between.

The chain joins TRBV18 to TRBJ1-2; 7 nucleotides agree with TRBD1. CDR1 and CDR2 from the germline V gene are KGHSH and LQKENI. The CDR3 consists of 15 residues. With V trimmed by 5 bases and J by 2 bases, 8 bases remained unmatched. CDR3 sequence: CASSSDRRHNYGYTF. CDR3 nucleotides: TGTGCCAGCTCATCGGACAGGAGGCACAACTATGGCTACACCTTC. Filled out from reference TRBV18 and TRBJ1-2, the complete variable domain reads NAGVMQNPRHLVRRRGQEARLRCSPMKGHSHVYWYRQLPEEGLKFMVYLQKENIIDESGMPKERFSAEFPKEGPSILRIQQVVRGDSAAYFCASSSDRRHNYGYTFGSGTRLTVV.

The CDR3 reads CSASRQTRGNQPQHF. Written as DNA, the CDR3 is TGCAGTGCTAGTAGGCAAACCCGGGGCAATCAGCCCCAGCATTTT. The V call is TRBV20-1, the J call TRBJ1-5; D unclear. V lost 3 bases to trimming and J lost 2 bases, with 14 bases between them. The germline CDR1 and CDR2 sequences are DFQATT and SNEGSKA (reference sequence). This CDR3 contains 15 residues.